Listed below are T cell receptor beta chains from one sample, sequenced in a study of blood T cell repertoires in COVID-19. Clones were read by immunoSEQ multiplex PCR, and TCRdb kept only the in-frame ones, dropping some. The repertoire consists of about 200,000 clones, with about three quarters occurring once and the leading ten covering 5.5% to 7%. The sequenced material came from peripheral blood. These receptors were taken from an older woman with acute or convalescent COVID-19. Each CDR3 is given with its conserved first and last residue. D genes are given only for firm matches. Part of the rows lack a size; the others show once, few, many or a class for expanded clones.

v_call	d_call	j_call	clone_size	cdr3_aa	cdr3_nt
TRBV28	NA	TRBJ2-2	few	CATWPETVRRTGELFF	TGTGCCACCTGGCCGGAAACAGTCCGCCGAACCGGGGAGCTGTTTTTT
TRBV5-1	NA	TRBJ2-3	NA	CASSYGATDTQYF	TGCGCCAGCAGCTATGGTGCGACAGATACGCAGTATTTT
TRBV5-1	TRBD1	TRBJ2-1	NA	CASSFWGQGADEQFF	TGCGCCAGCAGCTTTTGGGGACAGGGGGCCGATGAGCAGTTCTTC
TRBV18	NA	TRBJ2-5	NA	CASSATGQETQYF	TGTGCCAGCTCCGCGACAGGCCAAGAGACCCAGTACTTC
TRBV28	TRBD1	TRBJ1-1	NA	CASTRGTGADTEAFF	TGTGCCAGCACCCGTGGGACAGGGGCGGACACTGAAGCTTTCTTT
TRBV6-6	TRBD2	TRBJ2-7	NA	CATTLAGVEEQYF	TGTGCTACTACACTAGCGGGAGTTGAAGAGCAGTACTTC
TRBV11-3	TRBD1	TRBJ2-3	NA	CASSLEILGTAPDTQYF	TGTGCCAGCAGCTTAGAAATATTAGGGACAGCGCCAGATACGCAGTATTTT
TRBV3-1/TRBV3-2	NA	TRBJ2-3	NA	CASSPRLDPTQYF	TGTGCCAGCAGCCCCCGACTAGACCCTACGCAGTATTTT
TRBV7-6	NA	TRBJ2-2	NA	CASSQGGANTGELFF	TGTGCCAGCAGCCAGGGGGGAGCGAACACCGGGGAGCTGTTTTTT
TRBV7-8	TRBD2	TRBJ2-1	NA	CASSLAFSGSPGDEQFF	TGTGCCAGCAGCTTAGCCTTTAGCGGGAGCCCCGGGGATGAGCAGTTCTTC
TRBV3-1/TRBV3-2	TRBD1	TRBJ2-2	NA	CASSPPGQGLTGELFF	TGTGCCAGCAGCCCCCCGGGACAGGGACTCACCGGGGAGCTGTTTTTT
TRBV10-3	NA	TRBJ2-1	NA	CAISESGVANNEQFF	TGTGCCATCAGTGAGTCGGGAGTCGCCAACAATGAGCAGTTCTTC
TRBV19	NA	TRBJ1-1	NA	CASEGANPVAFF	TGTGCCAGTGAGGGCGCAAATCCAGTAGCTTTCTTT
TRBV20-1	NA	TRBJ1-2	NA	CSASTLGLSNYGYTF	TGCAGTGCTAGTACCCTGGGACTCTCTAACTATGGCTACACCTTC
TRBV5-1	TRBD2	TRBJ2-5	NA	CASRLAGDPETQYF	TGCGCCAGCAGACTAGCGGGGGATCCGGAGACCCAGTACTTC
TRBV30	NA	TRBJ1-3	NA	CAWSVPAGNTIYF	TGTGCCTGGAGTGTACCAGCTGGAAACACCATATATTTT
TRBV5-4	NA	TRBJ2-5	NA	CASSFNTGKETQYF	TGTGCCAGCAGCTTTAATACAGGGAAAGAGACCCAGTACTTC
TRBV2	NA	TRBJ2-5	once	CASSRRDVKTQYF	TGTGCCAGCAGCCGGAGGGACGTGAAGACCCAGTACTTC
TRBV11-2	NA	TRBJ2-7	NA	CASSLAVQAYEQYF	TGTGCCAGCAGCTTAGCGGTACAGGCCTACGAGCAGTACTTC
TRBV12-2	NA	TRBJ2-3	NA	CASRIRLAGEADTQYF	TGTGCAAGTCGCATACGACTAGCGGGAGAGGCAGATACGCAGTATTTT
TRBV6-5	NA	TRBJ2-7	NA	CASSYSLAYEQYF	TGTGCCAGCAGTTACTCCCTTGCCTACGAGCAGTACTTC
TRBV25-1	NA	TRBJ2-5	NA	CASSEAGSRWETQYF	TGTGCCAGCAGTGAAGCGGGGAGCAGGTGGGAGACCCAGTACTTC
TRBV25-1	NA	TRBJ1-1	NA	CASSDPGGNTEAFF	TGTGCCAGCAGTGATCCGGGGGGGAACACTGAAGCTTTCTTT
TRBV14	TRBD1	TRBJ2-1	NA	CASSLDRGDEQFF	TGTGCCAGCAGCCTAGACAGGGGCGATGAGCAGTTCTTC
TRBV21-1	NA	TRBJ2-1	NA	CASRPGTSGTNEQFF	TGTGCCAGCAGACCCGGGACTAGCGGGACCAATGAGCAGTTCTTC
TRBV30	TRBD2	TRBJ2-3	NA	CAWSRLAGRNTQYF	TGTGCCTGGAGCCGACTAGCTGGTCGAAATACGCAGTATTTT
TRBV28	NA	TRBJ1-2	NA	CASSLFLGQVLGYTF	TGTGCCAGCAGTTTATTTTTGGGACAAGTACTTGGCTACACCTTC
TRBV14	NA	TRBJ2-2	NA	CASSQDLAGELFF	TGTGCCAGCAGCCAAGATCTTGCCGGGGAGCTGTTTTTT
TRBV3-1/TRBV3-2	TRBD2	TRBJ2-7	few	CASSGLVGSYEQYF	TGTGCCAGCAGCGGACTAGTGGGCTCCTACGAGCAGTACTTC
TRBV27	NA	TRBJ1-1	NA	CASSSPGQGHTEAFF	TGTGCCAGCAGTTCCCCCGGGCAGGGCCACACTGAAGCTTTCTTT
TRBV28	TRBD1	TRBJ1-1	NA	CASSFAGGIRPRAFF	TGTGCCAGCAGTTTCGCAGGGGGGATTAGGCCCCGAGCTTTCTTT
TRBV15	TRBD1	TRBJ2-5	NA	CATSIPGGQETQYF	TGTGCCACCAGCATTCCAGGGGGCCAAGAGACCCAGTACTTC
TRBV21-1	NA	TRBJ2-1	NA	CASSKPDYNNNEQFF	TGTGCCAGCAGCAAACCGGACTATAATAACAATGAGCAGTTCTTC
TRBV7-6	NA	TRBJ2-3	once	CASSLVWRGNTDTQYF	TGTGCCAGCAGCTTAGTTTGGCGGGGTAACACAGATACGCAGTATTTT
TRBV3-1/TRBV3-2	NA	TRBJ1-5	NA	CASSQDILQPQHF	TGTGCCAGCAGCCAAGATATACTCCAGCCCCAGCATTTT
TRBV5-1	TRBD2	TRBJ2-1	few	CASSLDSSGSKRNEQFF	TGCGCCAGCAGCTTGGATTCTAGCGGGAGTAAACGCAATGAGCAGTTCTTC
TRBV7-2	NA	TRBJ2-7	NA	CASSFGGEQYF	TGTGCCAGCAGCTTCGGGGGCGAGCAGTACTTC
TRBV5-4	NA	TRBJ2-3	NA	CASSYARGTYPTDTQYF	TGTGCCAGCAGCTACGCCAGGGGGACTTATCCCACAGATACGCAGTATTTT
TRBV6-6	NA	TRBJ1-4	once	CASGPGGSEKLFF	TGTGCCAGCGGGCCGGGGGGAAGTGAAAAACTGTTTTTT
TRBV5-4	TRBD1	TRBJ2-5	NA	CASSNPRGLKQETQYF	TGTGCCAGCAGTAACCCCAGGGGGCTTAAACAAGAGACCCAGTACTTC
TRBV19	TRBD1	TRBJ1-1	NA	CASSMLTGGANTEAFF	TGTGCCAGTAGTATGCTGACAGGGGGCGCGAACACTGAAGCTTTCTTT